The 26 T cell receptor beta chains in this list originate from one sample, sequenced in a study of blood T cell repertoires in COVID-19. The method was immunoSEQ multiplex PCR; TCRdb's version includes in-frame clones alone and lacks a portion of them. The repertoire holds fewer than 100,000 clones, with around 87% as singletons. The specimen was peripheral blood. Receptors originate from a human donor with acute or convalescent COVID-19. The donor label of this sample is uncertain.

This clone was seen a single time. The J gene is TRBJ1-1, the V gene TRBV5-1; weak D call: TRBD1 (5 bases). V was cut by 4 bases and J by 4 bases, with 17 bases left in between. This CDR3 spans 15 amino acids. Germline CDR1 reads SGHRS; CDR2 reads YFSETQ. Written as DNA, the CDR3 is TGCGCCAGCAGCCCTGGGGGGGGGTCGGTCACTGAAGCTTTCTTT. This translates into CASSPGGGSVTEAFF.

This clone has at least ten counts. CDR3 residues: CASRGTGGAGYTF. The CDR3 bases are TGTGCCAGCAGGGGGACAGGGGGCGCGGGCTACACCTTC. The chain joins TRBV2 to TRBJ1-2, with 12 bases that match TRBD1. CDR3 length: 13 residues. The V gene end was trimmed by 6 bases and the J gene end by 8 bases; junction bases not matched to a gene: 4. Germline loops: CDR1 SNHLY, CDR2 FYNNEI.

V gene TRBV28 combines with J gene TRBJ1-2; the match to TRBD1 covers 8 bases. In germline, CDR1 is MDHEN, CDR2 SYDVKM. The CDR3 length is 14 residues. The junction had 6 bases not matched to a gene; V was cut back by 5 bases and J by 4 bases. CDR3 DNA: TGTGCCAGCAGTGTCACCGGGACAGGCTATGGCTACACCTTC. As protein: CASSVTGTGYGYTF.

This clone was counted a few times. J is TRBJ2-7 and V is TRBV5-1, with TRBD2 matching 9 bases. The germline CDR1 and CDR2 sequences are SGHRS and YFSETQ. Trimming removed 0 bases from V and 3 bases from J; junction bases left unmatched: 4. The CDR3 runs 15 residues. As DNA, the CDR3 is TGCGCCAGCAGCTTGGTGTCTAGCGGGGTCTACGAGCAGTACTTC. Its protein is CASSLVSSGVYEQYF. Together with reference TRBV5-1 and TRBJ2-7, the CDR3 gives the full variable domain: KAGVTQTPRYLIKTRGQQVTLSCSPISGHRSVSWYQQTPGQGLQFLFEYFSETQRNKGNFPGRFSGRQFSNSRSEMNVSTLELGDSALYLCASSLVSSGVYEQYFGPGTRLTVT.

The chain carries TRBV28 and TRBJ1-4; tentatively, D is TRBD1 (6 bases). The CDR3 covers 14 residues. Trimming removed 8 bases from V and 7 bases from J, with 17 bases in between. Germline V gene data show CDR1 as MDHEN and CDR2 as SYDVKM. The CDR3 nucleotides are TGTGCCAGCTCCATTTCGGGGGGCGGTGAAAAACTGTTTTTT. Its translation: CASSISGGGEKLFF.

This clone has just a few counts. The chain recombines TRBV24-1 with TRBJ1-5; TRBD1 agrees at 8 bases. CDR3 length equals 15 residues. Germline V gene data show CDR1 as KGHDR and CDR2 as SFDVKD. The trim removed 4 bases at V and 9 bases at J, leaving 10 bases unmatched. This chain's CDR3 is CATSERGQGARPQHF. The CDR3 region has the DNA TGTGCCACCAGTGAAAGGGGCCAGGGGGCTAGGCCCCAGCATTTT.

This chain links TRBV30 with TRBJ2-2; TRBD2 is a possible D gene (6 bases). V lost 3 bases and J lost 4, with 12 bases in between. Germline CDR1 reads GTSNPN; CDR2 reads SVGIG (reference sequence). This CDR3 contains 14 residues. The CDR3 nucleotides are TGTGCCTGGAGCTCGGGACTGAGCACCGGGGAGCTGTTTTTT. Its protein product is CAWSSGLSTGELFF. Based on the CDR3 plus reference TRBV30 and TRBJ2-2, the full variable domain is SQTIHQWPATLVQPVGSPLSLECTVEGTSNPNLYWYRQAAGRGLQLLFYSVGIGQISSEVPQNLSASRPQDRQFILSSKKLLLSDSGFYLCAWSSGLSTGELFFGEGSRLTVL.

CDR3 sequence reads: CASSPRDRGGDEQFF. CDR3 nucleotides: TGTGCCAGCTCACCACGGGACAGGGGAGGCGATGAGCAGTTCTTC. The V call is TRBV18, the J call TRBJ2-1; 10 bases are a match to TRBD1. Germline V gives CDR1 KGHSH, CDR2 LQKENI. The J segment lost 8 bases and the V segment lost 1 base, leaving 5 bases of the junction unmatched. This CDR3 region has 15 residues.

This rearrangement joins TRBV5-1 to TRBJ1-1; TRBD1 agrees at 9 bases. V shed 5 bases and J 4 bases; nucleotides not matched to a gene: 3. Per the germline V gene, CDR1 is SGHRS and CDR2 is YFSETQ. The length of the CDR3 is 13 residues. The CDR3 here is CASSTTGGTEAFF. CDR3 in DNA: TGCGCCAGCAGTACGACAGGGGGCACTGAAGCTTTCTTT.

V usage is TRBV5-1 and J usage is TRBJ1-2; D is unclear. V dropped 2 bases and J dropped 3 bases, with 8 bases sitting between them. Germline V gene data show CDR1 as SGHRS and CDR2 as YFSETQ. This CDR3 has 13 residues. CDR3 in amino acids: CASSLSQDYGYTF. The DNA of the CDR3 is TGCGCCAGCAGCTTAAGTCAGGACTATGGCTACACCTTC.

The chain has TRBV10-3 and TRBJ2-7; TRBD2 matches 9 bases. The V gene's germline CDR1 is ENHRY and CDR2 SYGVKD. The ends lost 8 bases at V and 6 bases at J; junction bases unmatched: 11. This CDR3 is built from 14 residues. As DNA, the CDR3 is TGTGCCATCGGCGAGCGGGGGGTCAAGCGCGAGCAGTACTTC. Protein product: CAIGERGVKREQYF.

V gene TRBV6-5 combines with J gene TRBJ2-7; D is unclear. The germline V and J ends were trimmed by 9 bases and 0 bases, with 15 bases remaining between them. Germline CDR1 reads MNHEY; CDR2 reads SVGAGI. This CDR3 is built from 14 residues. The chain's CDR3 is CASMIKSSSYEQYF. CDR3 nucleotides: TGTGCCAGTATGATAAAGTCCAGCTCCTACGAGCAGTACTTC.

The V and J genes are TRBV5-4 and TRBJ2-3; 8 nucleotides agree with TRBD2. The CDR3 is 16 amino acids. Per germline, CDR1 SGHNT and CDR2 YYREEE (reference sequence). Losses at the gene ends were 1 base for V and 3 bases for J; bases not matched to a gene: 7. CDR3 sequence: CASSLWLAGPTDTQYF. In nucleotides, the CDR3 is TGTGCCAGCAGCTTGTGGTTAGCGGGACCAACAGATACGCAGTATTTT.

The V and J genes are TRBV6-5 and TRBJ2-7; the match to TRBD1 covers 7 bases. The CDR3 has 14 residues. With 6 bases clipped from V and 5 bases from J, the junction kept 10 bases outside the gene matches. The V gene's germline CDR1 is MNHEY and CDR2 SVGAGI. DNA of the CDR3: TGTGCCAGCAGCCGACAGGGCGTGGGGGACGAGCAGTACTTC. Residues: CASSRQGVGDEQYF.

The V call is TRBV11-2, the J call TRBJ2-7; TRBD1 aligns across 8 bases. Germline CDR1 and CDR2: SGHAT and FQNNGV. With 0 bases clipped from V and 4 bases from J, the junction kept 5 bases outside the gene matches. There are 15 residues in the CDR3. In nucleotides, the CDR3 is TGTGCCAGCAGCTTAGAGTGGGGACAGGAGTACGAGCAGTACTTC. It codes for CASSLEWGQEYEQYF.

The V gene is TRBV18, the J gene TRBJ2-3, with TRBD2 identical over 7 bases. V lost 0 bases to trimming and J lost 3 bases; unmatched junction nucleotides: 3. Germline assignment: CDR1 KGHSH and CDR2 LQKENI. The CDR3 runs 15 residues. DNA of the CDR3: TGTGCCAGCTCACCACCGGCGGGGGTAACAGATACGCAGTATTTT. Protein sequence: CASSPPAGVTDTQYF.

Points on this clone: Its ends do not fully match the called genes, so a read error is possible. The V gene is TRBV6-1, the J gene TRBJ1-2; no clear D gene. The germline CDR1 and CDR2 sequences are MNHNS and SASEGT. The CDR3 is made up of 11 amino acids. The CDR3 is CASSEVSGPNF. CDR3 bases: TGTGCCAGCAGTGAAGTGTCAGGCCCCAACTTC.

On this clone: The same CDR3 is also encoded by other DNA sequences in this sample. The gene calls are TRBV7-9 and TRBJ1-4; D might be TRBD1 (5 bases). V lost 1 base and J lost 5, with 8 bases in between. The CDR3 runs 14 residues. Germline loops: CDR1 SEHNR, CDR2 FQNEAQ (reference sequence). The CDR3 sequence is CASSLGGLNEKLFF. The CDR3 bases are TGTGCCAGCAGCTTAGGGGGACTAAATGAAAAACTGTTTTTT.

The CDR3 bases are TGTGCCAGCAGTGAATTGGGTCGGGGGTTAGGGGAGCTGTTTTTT. Amino acid sequence: CASSELGRGLGELFF. The chain is built from TRBV2 and TRBJ2-2; TRBD2 might be the D (6 bases). Per the germline V gene, CDR1 is SNHLY and CDR2 is FYNNEI. V dropped 2 bases and J dropped 8 bases, with 15 bases sitting between them. The CDR3 is 15 amino acids.

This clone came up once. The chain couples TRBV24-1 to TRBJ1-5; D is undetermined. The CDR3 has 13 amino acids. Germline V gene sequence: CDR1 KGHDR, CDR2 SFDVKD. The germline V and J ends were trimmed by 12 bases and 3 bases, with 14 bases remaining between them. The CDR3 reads CAVGGSSNQPQHF. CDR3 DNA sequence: TGTGCCGTAGGAGGGAGCTCCAATCAGCCCCAGCATTTT.

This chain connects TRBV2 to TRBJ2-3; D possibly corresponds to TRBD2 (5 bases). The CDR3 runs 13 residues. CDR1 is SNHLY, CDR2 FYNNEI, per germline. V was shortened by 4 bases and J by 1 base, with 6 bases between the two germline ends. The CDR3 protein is CASSAEGTDTQYF. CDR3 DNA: TGTGCCAGCAGTGCGGAGGGCACAGATACGCAGTATTTT.

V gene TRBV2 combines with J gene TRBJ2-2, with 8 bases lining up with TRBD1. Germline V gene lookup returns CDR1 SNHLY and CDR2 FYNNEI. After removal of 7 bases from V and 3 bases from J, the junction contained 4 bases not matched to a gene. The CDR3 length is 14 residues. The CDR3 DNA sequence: TGTGCCAGCACGGACAGGGCGGACACCGGGGAGCTGTTTTTT. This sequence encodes CASTDRADTGELFF.

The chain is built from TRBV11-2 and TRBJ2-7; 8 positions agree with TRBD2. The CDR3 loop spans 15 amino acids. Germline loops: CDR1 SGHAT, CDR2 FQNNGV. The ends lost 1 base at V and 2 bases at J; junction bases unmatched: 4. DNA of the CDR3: TGTGCCAGCAGCTTAGGAGCGGGGGCTACCTACGAGCAGTACTTC. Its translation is CASSLGAGATYEQYF.

The CDR3 DNA reads as TGTGCCAGCAGCTTTAGCGGGGGGACGAGCTCCTACGAGCAGTACTTC. Translated, it gives CASSFSGGTSSYEQYF. The V call is TRBV5-4, the J call TRBJ2-7, with 10 bases lining up with TRBD2. Germline V lookup: CDR1 SGHNT, CDR2 YYREEE (reference sequence). Trimming at V came to 2 bases and at J to 0 bases, leaving 5 bases not matched to a gene. The CDR3 is 16 amino acids.

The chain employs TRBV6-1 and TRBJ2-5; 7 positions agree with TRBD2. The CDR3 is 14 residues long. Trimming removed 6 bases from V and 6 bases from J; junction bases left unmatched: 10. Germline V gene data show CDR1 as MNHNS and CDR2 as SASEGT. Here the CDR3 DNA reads TGTGCCAGCAGCGGGACCGGGGGAGGGAAGACCCAGTACTTC. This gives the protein CASSGTGGGKTQYF.

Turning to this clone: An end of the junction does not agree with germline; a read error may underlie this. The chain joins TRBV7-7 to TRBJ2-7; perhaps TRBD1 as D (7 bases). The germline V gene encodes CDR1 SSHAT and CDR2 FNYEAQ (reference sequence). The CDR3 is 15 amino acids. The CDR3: CASSLRQGGGYEQYF. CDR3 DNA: TGTGCTAGCAGCTTAAGGCAGGGGGGCGGCTACGAGCAGTACTTC.